The sequence of this T cell receptor beta chain was determined in a study of cytomegalovirus exposure and HLA in healthy donors. In the case of this clone: Its matching antigen is unknown.

PCR involved 60 Vbeta and 13 Jbeta primers. The protocol was immunoSEQ multiplex PCR, while the TCRdb copy is restricted to in-frame clones and leaves out a portion. This table holds tens of thousands of clones. Overall study findings and caveats: In a later analysis, most CMV-associated TCR beta chains appeared HLA-restricted.

The germline V gene has CDR1 SGHNT and CDR2 YYREEE (reference sequence). Trimming cost V 9 bases and J 7 bases; bases outside gene matches: 15. The CDR3 spans 15 residues. The sample was PBMCs. The chain uses TRBV5-4 and TRBJ2-2, with 7 bases fitting TRBD1. The source is a man aged 45-60 years in good health and CMV-seronegative. The CDR3 nucleotides are TGTGCCACCGGAAGTGCCGGGACAGAATTCGGGGAGCTGTTTTTT. It codes for CATGSAGTEFGELFF.